Listed below are T cell receptor beta chains from one sample, sequenced in a study of blood T cell repertoires in COVID-19. TCRdb keeps only in-frame clones here, not all; method: immunoSEQ multiplex PCR. The sample consists of 130,000 to 150,000 clones, around 85% of them appearing once. Sequenced material: peripheral blood. Receptors were obtained from a woman aged 55 to 70 with COVID-19, enrolled during active disease. The CDR3 runs from the conserved cysteine through the conserved F or W. D genes are given only for firm matches. The size field is filled for only some rows; it gives once, few, many or a size class.

v_gene	j_gene	d_gene	abundance	CDR3aa	CDR3nt
TRBV30	TRBJ1-2	NA	NA	CAWSERWGDGYTF	TGTGCCTGGAGTGAGCGATGGGGGGATGGCTACACCTTC
TRBV5-6	TRBJ2-6	NA	NA	CASSLRDSGANVLTF	TGTGCCAGCAGCCTCAGGGACTCTGGGGCCAACGTCCTGACTTTC
TRBV28	TRBJ2-1	TRBD2	NA	CASSSSGAPYNEQFF	TGTGCCAGCAGTTCTAGCGGGGCGCCTTACAATGAGCAGTTCTTC
TRBV5-1	TRBJ2-1	TRBD2	once	CASSSAHLAGGRDEQFF	TGCGCCAGCAGCAGCGCACACCTAGCGGGGGGGCGTGATGAGCAGTTCTTC
TRBV9	TRBJ1-6	TRBD1	NA	CASSAGTGGYSPLHF	TGTGCCAGCAGCGCTGGGACAGGGGGATATTCACCCCTCCACTTT
TRBV5-4	TRBJ1-2	NA	NA	CASSLDGAGANYGYTF	TGTGCCAGCAGCTTGGATGGGGCAGGGGCAAACTATGGCTACACCTTC
TRBV4-1	TRBJ2-3	TRBD1	NA	CASSQVSSGTDTDTQYF	TGCGCCAGCAGCCAAGTATCCTCCGGGACAGACACAGATACGCAGTATTTT
TRBV6-6	TRBJ1-1	NA	NA	CASSYDGVRGTEAFF	TGTGCCAGCAGTTACGACGGAGTTAGAGGCACTGAAGCTTTCTTT
TRBV6-4	TRBJ2-3	TRBD2	NA	CASSALSGITDTQYF	TGTGCCAGCAGCGCCCTTAGCGGGATCACAGATACGCAGTATTTT
TRBV7-2	TRBJ2-3	NA	NA	CASSPRTIYSTDTQYF	TGTGCCAGCAGCCCCCGGACTATCTATAGCACAGATACGCAGTATTTT
TRBV5-4	TRBJ1-1	TRBD1	NA	CASSFRDRVGTEAFF	TGTGCCAGCAGCTTCCGGGACAGGGTTGGCACTGAAGCTTTCTTT
TRBV30	TRBJ2-5	NA	NA	CAWRELQETQYF	TGTGCCTGGAGAGAGCTACAAGAGACCCAGTACTTC
TRBV11-2	TRBJ2-5	TRBD1	NA	CASSHSQGAGETQYF	TGTGCCAGCAGCCACTCCCAGGGGGCAGGGGAGACCCAGTACTTC
TRBV14	TRBJ2-1	NA	NA	CASSQGLTEFYNEQFF	TGTGCCAGCAGCCAAGGGTTGACAGAGTTCTACAATGAGCAGTTCTTC
TRBV9	TRBJ1-4	NA	NA	CASSVEGAAGDEKLFF	TGTGCCAGCAGCGTAGAGGGCGCGGCAGGGGATGAAAAACTGTTTTTT
TRBV29-1	TRBJ2-3	TRBD1	NA	CSGGQGGDTQYF	TGCAGCGGTGGACAGGGTGGGGATACGCAGTATTTT
TRBV29-1	TRBJ2-7	TRBD2	NA	CSGGTSSYEQYF	TGCAGCGGGGGGACTAGCAGCTACGAGCAGTACTTC
TRBV10-1	TRBJ2-3	NA	NA	CASSDQSLGTDTQYF	TGCGCCAGCAGTGACCAGTCCCTCGGCACAGATACGCAGTATTTT
TRBV9	TRBJ2-2	TRBD2	NA	CASSWASGEAGELFF	TGTGCCAGCAGCTGGGCTAGCGGGGAGGCCGGGGAGCTGTTTTTT
TRBV27	TRBJ1-4	NA	NA	CASSLSGFNEKLFF	TGTGCCAGCAGTTTGTCGGGTTTTAATGAAAAACTGTTTTTT
TRBV24-1	TRBJ2-2	NA	NA	CATSDPLITTGTKFGELFF	TGTGCCACCAGTGATCCGCTGATCACAACCGGGACAAAATTCGGGGAGCTGTTTTTT
TRBV19	TRBJ1-5	TRBD1	NA	CASSIRDRDQPQHF	TGTGCCAGTAGTATTAGGGACAGAGATCAGCCCCAGCATTTT
TRBV9	TRBJ2-2	TRBD2	NA	CASSNPRLAGDSNTGELFF	TGTGCCAGCAGCAATCCCCGGTTAGCGGGGGACTCGAACACCGGGGAGCTGTTTTTT
TRBV11-3	TRBJ2-2	NA	once	CASSLDSASAAGELFF	TGTGCCAGCAGCTTGGACTCGGCCTCAGCCGCCGGGGAGCTGTTTTTT
TRBV7-2	TRBJ1-2	TRBD1	NA	CASSLAETGNYTF	TGTGCCAGCAGCTTAGCGGAGACAGGGAACTACACCTTC
TRBV6-6	TRBJ1-1	NA	NA	CASRTLETEAFF	TGTGCCAGCAGGACCTTGGAGACTGAAGCTTTCTTT
TRBV3-1/TRBV3-2	TRBJ2-1	NA	NA	CASSHWTEANNEQFF	TGTGCCAGCAGCCATTGGACAGAGGCAAACAATGAGCAGTTCTTC
TRBV19	TRBJ1-6	TRBD1	NA	CASSTGTGISSYNSPLHF	TGTGCCAGTTCGACCGGGACAGGGATTAGCTCCTATAATTCACCCCTCCACTTT
TRBV12-5	TRBJ2-5	NA	many	CARGWGGTGGEQETQYF	TGTGCTCGGGGTTGGGGGGGGACAGGAGGGGAACAAGAGACCCAGTACTTC
TRBV27	TRBJ1-6	NA	NA	CASSLEGAANSPLHF	TGTGCCAGCAGTTTAGAGGGCGCAGCTAATTCACCCCTCCACTTT
TRBV5-4	TRBJ2-5	NA	few	CASSMGASGGFQETQYF	TGTGCCAGCAGCATGGGGGCTAGCGGAGGGTTTCAAGAGACCCAGTACTTC
TRBV6-2/TRBV6-3	TRBJ2-5	TRBD2	NA	CASSGTGTTRETQYF	TGTGCCAGCAGTGGTACCGGGACTACCAGAGAGACCCAGTACTTC
TRBV2	TRBJ2-5	TRBD1	NA	CATRDRVEETQYF	TGTGCCACTCGAGACAGGGTAGAGGAGACCCAGTACTTC
TRBV6-2/TRBV6-3	TRBJ1-1	TRBD1	NA	CASSPWGLTGANTEAFF	TGTGCCAGCAGTCCGTGGGGCCTGACAGGGGCGAACACTGAAGCTTTCTTT
TRBV6-5	TRBJ1-2	TRBD1	NA	CASSPGQTNYGYTF	TGTGCCAGCAGTCCGGGACAGACTAACTATGGCTACACCTTC
TRBV7-3	TRBJ2-1	NA	NA	CASSARSEGYNEQFF	TGTGCCAGCAGCGCCCGATCGGAGGGCTACAATGAGCAGTTCTTC
TRBV5-1	TRBJ2-5	TRBD2	NA	CASSLALAGASSETQYF	TGCGCCAGCAGCTTGGCACTAGCGGGGGCCTCTTCAGAGACCCAGTACTTC
TRBV27	TRBJ2-7	NA	once	CASSPGHLIGGYEQYF	TGTGCCAGCAGTCCGGGACACCTGATAGGGGGCTACGAGCAGTACTTC
TRBV7-9	TRBJ2-6	NA	once	CASSLIAGANVLTF	TGTGCCAGCAGCTTAATCGCTGGGGCCAACGTCCTGACTTTC
TRBV5-4	TRBJ1-2	NA	NA	CASSTPRLVGYTF	TGTGCCAGCAGCACCCCACGGTTGGTTGGCTACACCTTC
TRBV21-1	TRBJ2-3	NA	NA	CASSKVLAGPTDTQYF	TGTGCCAGCAGCAAAGTCCTAGCGGGACCCACAGATACGCAGTATTTT
TRBV6-5	TRBJ1-2	NA	NA	CASSYSQGTTYGYTF	TGTGCCAGCAGTTACTCGCAGGGCACGACCTATGGCTACACCTTC
TRBV28	TRBJ1-1	NA	NA	CASSLRGIVNTEAFF	TGTGCCAGCAGTTTGAGGGGGATCGTGAACACTGAAGCTTTCTTT
TRBV10-3	TRBJ1-3	NA	NA	CAISESNFEPGGNTIYF	TGTGCCATCAGTGAGTCGAACTTCGAGCCGGGAGGAAACACCATATATTTT